This TCR beta chain was captured by sequencing in a study of beta chain features in type 1 diabetes (dated by TCRdb to the late 2010s). Notes on the research overall: Patients and healthy donors did not differ in mean age, gender distribution, total cell number or subset yield. A total of 85 million to 110 million sorted cells were examined across all samples, and RNA yield correlated strongly with the number of cells per subset. In the study, TCRB repertoires of sorted circulating CD4+ T cell subsets from recently diagnosed type 1 diabetes patients were compared with those of matched healthy donors. Naive and central memory subsets were obtained from all 30 or so donors, but regulatory and stem cell-like memory subsets were isolated from only 8 patients and roughly eight healthy donors.

The research as a whole found: Naive, central memory and regulatory TCRB repertoires appeared more similar among patients than among healthy donors. At VDJ recombination sites, patients with type 1 diabetes made fewer insertions and deleted more nucleotides, a pattern implying thymic rearrangement abnormalities. Because the HLA sub-analyses included only small numbers of individuals, any influence of HLA type on TCRB rearrangement was left unresolved. Because cDNA rather than genomic DNA was sequenced, highly expressing activated cells could have been over-represented, although no difference in activation and CD3 levels was found between groups. Shorter templates might be favored by PCR, yet because patient and control samples were amplified and corrected together, any such skew would affect both groups equally. In all four CD4+ subsets, TCRB CDR3 length was moderately but significantly shorter in type 1 diabetes patients.

Each donor gave one peripheral blood draw, averaging approximately 110 mL, which was collected into heparinised tubes. A BD FACSAria II was used to sort naive, central memory, regulatory and stem cell-like memory CD4+ T cells with a panel that included CD45RO, CCR7, CD25, CD127, CD95 and CD27. A purity above 95% was achieved for all sorted populations. PBMCs were isolated right away by Lymphoprep density gradient centrifugation and were stained directly, without culture. So that batch effects would be minimized, each experiment stained and sorted samples in pairs, pairing one healthy donor with one patient. This clone was counted only a few times. The antigen it recognizes is unknown. No base quality information exists; no much larger clone differs at one position. Trimming removed 5 bases from V and 4 bases from J, leaving 13 bases between the germline ends. Reading the germline V gene gives CDR1 SGHAT and CDR2 FQNNGV. Measured from the cysteine to the phenylalanine, the CDR3 is 14 residues long. Just the 42-base CDR3 DNA is kept, in frame starting at base 1.

All of the isolated RNA was reverse transcribed with the High Capacity cDNA Reverse Transcription Kit, so expressed TCRB transcripts were sequenced. Naive, central memory and regulatory T cell samples underwent deep immunoSEQ sequencing, averaging about 3.57 million total reads per sample. Sorted cells were lysed in RLT buffer, and RNA was extracted using DNase-treated RNeasy Micro or Mini kits according to cell number. To prevent cross-contamination, each cell subset was processed individually, whereas patient and healthy donor samples were processed jointly. Using the immunoSEQ multiplex PCR, TCRB sequences were amplified from cDNA into 87-bp fragments spanning the CDR3 region. Sequencing of the amplicons was performed on the Illumina HiSeq platform. The original methods were these. PCR bias was computationally corrected using synthetic template baselines, reads within Hamming distance 2 were collapsed, and singletons that could not be merged were discarded. Reads were aligned against IMGT to assign V, D and J genes, CDR3 length and insertions or deletions at six rearrangement sites. Within each subset, clonotype counts were normalized to sorted cell number, and only after that were true diversity and Gini coefficients computed with the tcR R package. The overlap coefficient, calculated on TCRB nucleotide sequences, was used to measure repertoire sharing. TCRdb re-hosts the immuneACCESS table, in-frame sequences only. Its copies lack some clones; in the studies checked, an unresolved V gene accounts for under half of them, and the cause for the rest is not known. The DNA was the basis for D and trimming; V, J and clone size are from that table. In this sample the table shows 250,000 to 350,000 clones, around 15% of which occur a single time. The biggest ten clones account for more than 6.5% of the sample.

The material sequenced was central memory CD4+ T cells from blood. The chain is encoded by TRBV11-2 joined to TRBJ2-3, with no D gene named confidently. This receptor was obtained from a man aged 30 to 39 in good health. The base sequence is TGTGCCAGCAGCCAAAGAGGTCTATCAGATACGCAGTATTTT. Its amino acids are CASSQRGLSDTQYF.